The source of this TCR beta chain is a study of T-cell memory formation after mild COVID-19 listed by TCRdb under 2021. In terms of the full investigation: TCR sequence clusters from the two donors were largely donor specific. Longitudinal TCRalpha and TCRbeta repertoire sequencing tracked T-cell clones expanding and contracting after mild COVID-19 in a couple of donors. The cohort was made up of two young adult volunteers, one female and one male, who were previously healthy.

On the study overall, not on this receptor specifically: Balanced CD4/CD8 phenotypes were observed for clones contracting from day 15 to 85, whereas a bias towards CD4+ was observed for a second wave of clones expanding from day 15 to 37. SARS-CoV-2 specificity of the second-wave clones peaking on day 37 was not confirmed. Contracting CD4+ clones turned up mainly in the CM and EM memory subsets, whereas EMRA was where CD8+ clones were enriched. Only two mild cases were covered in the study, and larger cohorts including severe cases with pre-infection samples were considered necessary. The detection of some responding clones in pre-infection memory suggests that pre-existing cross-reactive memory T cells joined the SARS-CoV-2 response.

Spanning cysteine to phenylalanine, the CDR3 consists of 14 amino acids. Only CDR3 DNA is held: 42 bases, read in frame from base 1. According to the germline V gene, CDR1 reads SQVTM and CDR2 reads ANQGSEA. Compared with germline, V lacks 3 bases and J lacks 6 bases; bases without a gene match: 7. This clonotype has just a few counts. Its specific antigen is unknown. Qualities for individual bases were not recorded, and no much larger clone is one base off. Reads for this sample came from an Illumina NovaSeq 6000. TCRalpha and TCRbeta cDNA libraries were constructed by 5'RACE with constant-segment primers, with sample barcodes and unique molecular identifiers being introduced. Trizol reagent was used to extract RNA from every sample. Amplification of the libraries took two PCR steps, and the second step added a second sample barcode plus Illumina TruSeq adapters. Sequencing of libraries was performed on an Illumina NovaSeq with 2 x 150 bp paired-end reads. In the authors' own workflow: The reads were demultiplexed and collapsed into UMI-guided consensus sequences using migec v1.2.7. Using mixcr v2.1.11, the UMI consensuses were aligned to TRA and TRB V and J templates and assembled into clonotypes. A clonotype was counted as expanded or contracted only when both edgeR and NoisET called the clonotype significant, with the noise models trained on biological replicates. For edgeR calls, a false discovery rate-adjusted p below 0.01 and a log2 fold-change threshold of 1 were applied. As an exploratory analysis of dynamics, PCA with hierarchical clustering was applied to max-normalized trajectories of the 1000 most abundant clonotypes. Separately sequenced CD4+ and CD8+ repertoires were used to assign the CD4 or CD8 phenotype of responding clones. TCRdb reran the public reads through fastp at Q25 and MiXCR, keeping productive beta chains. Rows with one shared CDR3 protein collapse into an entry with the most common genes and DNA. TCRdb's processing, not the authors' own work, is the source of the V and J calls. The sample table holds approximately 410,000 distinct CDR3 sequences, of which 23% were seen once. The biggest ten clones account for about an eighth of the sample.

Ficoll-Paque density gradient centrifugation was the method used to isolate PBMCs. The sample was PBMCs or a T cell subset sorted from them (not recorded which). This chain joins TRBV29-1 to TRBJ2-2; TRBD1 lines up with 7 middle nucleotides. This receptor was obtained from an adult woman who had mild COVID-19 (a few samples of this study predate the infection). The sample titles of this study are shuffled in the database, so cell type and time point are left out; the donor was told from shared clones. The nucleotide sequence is TGCAGCGTTGACAGGGGGAGTGGTGCCGGGGAGCTGTTTTTT. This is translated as CSVDRGSGAGELFF.